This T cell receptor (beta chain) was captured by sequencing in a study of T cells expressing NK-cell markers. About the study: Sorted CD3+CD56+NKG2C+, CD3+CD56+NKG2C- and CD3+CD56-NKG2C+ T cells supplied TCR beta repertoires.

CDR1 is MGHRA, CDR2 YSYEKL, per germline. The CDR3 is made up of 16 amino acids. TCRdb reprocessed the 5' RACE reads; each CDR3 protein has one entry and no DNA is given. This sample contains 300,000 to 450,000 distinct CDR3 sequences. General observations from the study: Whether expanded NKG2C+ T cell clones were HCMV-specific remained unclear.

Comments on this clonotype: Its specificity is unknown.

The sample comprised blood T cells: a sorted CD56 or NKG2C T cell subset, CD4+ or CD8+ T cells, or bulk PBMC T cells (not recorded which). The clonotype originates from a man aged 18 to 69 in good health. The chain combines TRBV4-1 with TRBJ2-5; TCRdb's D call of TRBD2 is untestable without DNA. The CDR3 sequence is CASSPTGLAGSETQYF.